This entry describes one T cell receptor beta chain. This may arise from a read error, as a much more abundant clone is one base away. Trimming removed 1 base from V and 3 bases from J, with 13 bases in between. Germline values: CDR1 SGHVS, CDR2 FQNEAQ. The CDR3 runs 16 residues. The data are from a study of regulatory T cells in long-lasting Graves disease. Regarding time point: newly diagnosed GD, antithyroid drugs for less than 3 months. The TCR library was made from RNA that had been extracted from PBMCs in TRIzol. CDR3-region Arm-PCR and iRepertoire HTBI primers produced the TCR beta libraries. TCRdb reprocessed the multiplex PCR reads via MiXCR and lists one record per CDR3 protein. The table records about 620,000 distinct CDR3 sequences, 16% of them present only once. The data also belong to a second study, concerning T cells in Graves' hyperthyroidism and ophthalmopathy.

This clonotype originated in a woman aged 30 to 39 with Graves disease. The V and J genes are TRBV7-8 and TRBJ1-5; D is perhaps TRBD1 (5 bases). The input for sequencing was peripheral blood mononuclear cells (PBMCs), taken at new diagnosis, from a patient treated with antithyroid drugs. The CDR3 loop reads CASSLEVPGVNQPQHF. The CDR3 DNA reads TGTGCCAGCAGCTTAGAGGTTCCGGGGGTCAATCAGCCCCAGCATTTT.